Included here is one T cell receptor (beta chain) sequence, with context. These data come from a study of monozygotic twins with inflammatory bowel disease. The input for each TCR library was about 3.5 ug of total RNA. Template switching incorporated UMIs with a 6-nucleotide sample barcode. Amplification of TCRalpha and TCRbeta cDNA involved two nested PCRs that ran for about 16 and 10 cycles. Following a re-call of the 5' RACE reads, TCRdb has one entry per CDR3 protein and lacks DNA. This listing includes a few hundred thousand distinct CDR3 sequences. Blood samples measuring approximately 2.4 ml were taken per donor. The CDR3 is 15 residues long. Per germline, CDR1 SGHTA and CDR2 FQGNSA.

The source is a human donor with ulcerative colitis or Crohn's disease, or a healthy co-twin of an affected twin (not recorded which). The chain carries TRBV7-2 and TRBJ2-3; TCRdb calls TRBD1, which cannot be checked without DNA. The sample consisted of blood. The CDR3 spells CASTIQGLPTDTQYF.